These T cell receptor beta chains were read from a single sample in a study of cytomegalovirus exposure and HLA in healthy donors. Sequencing was performed with immunoSEQ multiplex PCR; in TCRdb, only in-frame clones are kept and a portion is missing. The sample holds about 360,000 clones, 86% seen once. The sample taken for sequencing was PBMCs. The origin of the receptors is a woman between 18 and 30 years old in good health and CMV-seronegative. Both conserved end residues are part of each CDR3. The D gene is left open where the match is weak. Clone size is stated in some rows and not others, as once, few, many or a class when expanded.

d_gene	abundance	v_gene	j_gene	CDR3aa	CDR3nt
TRBD2	.	TRBV10-3	TRBJ2-7	CAISDPGLAGDYEQYF	TGTGCCATCAGTGACCCGGGACTAGCGGGGGACTACGAGCAGTACTTC
.	.	TRBV28	TRBJ1-4	CASSFMGAGVNEKLFF	TGTGCCAGCAGTTTTATGGGGGCTGGGGTTAACGAAAAACTGTTTTTT
.	few	TRBV28	TRBJ1-1	CASSLWTANTEAFF	TGTGCCAGCAGTTTATGGACAGCGAACACTGAAGCTTTCTTT
TRBD1	.	TRBV11-2	TRBJ1-2	CASSPEDRGYGYTF	TGTGCCAGCAGCCCAGAAGACAGGGGCTATGGCTACACCTTC
.	.	TRBV5-1	TRBJ2-7	CASSSTVYEQYF	TGCGCCAGCAGCTCGACAGTCTACGAGCAGTACTTC
.	.	TRBV28	TRBJ2-2	CASRPPPGKGELFF	TGTGCCAGCAGACCTCCCCCCGGGAAAGGGGAGCTGTTTTTT
.	.	TRBV28	TRBJ2-1	CASIAVGEEFF	TGTGCCAGCATCGCGGTCGGTGAGGAGTTCTTC
.	.	TRBV7-9	TRBJ2-7	CASSSTGKGKDAEQYF	TGTGCCAGCAGCTCCACAGGCAAGGGCAAGGATGCCGAGCAGTACTTC
.	.	TRBV30	TRBJ1-1	CAWRSDGVNTEAFF	TGTGCCTGGAGGTCCGACGGGGTGAACACTGAAGCTTTCTTT
TRBD1	.	TRBV28	TRBJ1-5	CASTVWDRGRQPQHF	TGTGCCAGCACCGTGTGGGACAGGGGACGACAGCCCCAGCATTTT
.	.	TRBV28	TRBJ1-5	CASSPPGANQPQHF	TGTGCCAGCAGTCCCCCAGGGGCTAATCAGCCCCAGCATTTT
TRBD1	once	TRBV11-2	TRBJ1-4	CASSAQGATNEKLFF	TGTGCCAGCAGCGCACAGGGGGCGACTAATGAAAAACTGTTTTTT
.	.	TRBV6-1	TRBJ2-7	CASSEALWASEQYF	TGTGCCAGCAGTGAAGCGCTGTGGGCTTCCGAGCAGTACTTC
.	few	TRBV28	TRBJ2-7	CAGDTSYEQYF	TGTGCGGGGGACACCTCCTACGAGCAGTACTTC
.	.	TRBV5-1	TRBJ2-2	CASSLDRANTGELFF	TGCGCCAGCAGCTTGGACAGGGCGAACACCGGGGAGCTGTTTTTT
TRBD2	.	TRBV29-1	TRBJ2-1	CSVAVPGGSYNEQFF	TGCAGCGTTGCTGTACCCGGGGGGTCATACAATGAGCAGTTCTTC
TRBD1	.	TRBV19	TRBJ2-7	CASRPGQGTYEQYF	TGTGCCAGTAGGCCGGGACAGGGCACCTACGAGCAGTACTTC
TRBD2	.	TRBV4-1	TRBJ2-5	CASSHLSGGGETQYF	TGCGCCAGCAGCCACCTTAGCGGGGGAGGAGAGACCCAGTACTTC
.	.	TRBV9	TRBJ1-6	CASSVGGEGTPLHF	TGTGCCAGCAGCGTCGGGGGGGAAGGGACACCCCTCCACTTT
.	.	TRBV28	TRBJ2-1	CASSLIVGNEQFF	TGTGCCAGCAGTTTAATCGTCGGGAATGAGCAGTTCTTC
.	few	TRBV18	TRBJ1-4	CASSPPSIEKLFF	TGTGCCAGCTCACCACCGTCTATCGAAAAACTGTTTTTT
.	.	TRBV28	TRBJ1-1	CASSFGGGLGTEAFF	TGTGCCAGCAGTTTCGGTGGGGGCCTGGGCACTGAAGCTTTCTTT